The 8 T cell receptor beta chains below come from one sample, sequenced in a study of human T cells and chemical hapten exposure (dated by TCRdb to the early 2020s). The method behind the library was 5' RACE. This sample was sequenced with an Illumina MiSeq. TCRdb trimmed the raw reads at Q25, called clones with MiXCR and kept productive beta chains. Each entry is one CDR3 protein sequence, shown with its most common DNA and genes. In this sample the table shows some 150,000 distinct CDR3 sequences, 4.1% of which occur a single time. Jointly, the top ten make up over 1.3% of the sample. Unfractionated whole blood was collected in Tempus Blood RNA tubes, and total RNA was extracted from that blood. Receptors were obtained from a female donor in good health.

This chain connects TRBV19 to TRBJ2-7, with 9 bases matching TRBD1. CDR1 LNHDA and CDR2 SQIVND come from the germline V gene (reference sequence). The CDR3 sequence is 15 residues long. Losses at the gene ends were 6 bases for V and 4 bases for J; bases not matched to a gene: 10. CDR3 protein: CASSLTGGSGYEQYF. CDR3 coding DNA: TGTGCCAGTAGCCTGACAGGGGGTAGTGGATACGAGCAGTACTTC.

In this sample, this clonotype turned up a few times. V gene TRBV18 combines with J gene TRBJ1-6; D gene ambiguous. CDR1 is KGHSH and CDR2 is LQKENI in the germline V gene. This CDR3 has 16 residues. Trimming pared 5 bases from V and 6 bases from J, leaving 17 bases between. Written as DNA, the CDR3 is TGTGCCAGCTCAGCCGGAGGAGGTTTCGGTAATTCACCCCTCCACTTT. It encodes CASSAGGGFGNSPLHF.

The sample holds many counts of this clonotype. The chain links TRBV25-1 to TRBJ2-7; a weak D match, TRBD1 (6 bases). Trimming removed 5 bases from V and 2 bases from J, with 13 bases in between. Germline CDR1 is MGHDK and CDR2 is SYGVNS. This CDR3 spans 14 amino acids. CDR3 coding DNA: TGTGCCAGCAGTTCGCACAGGGTCCCCTACGAGCAGTACTTC. Translation: CASSSHRVPYEQYF.

The chain combines TRBV29-1 with TRBJ2-1; D unclear. CDR3 length: 14 amino acids. The V and J ends lost 4 bases and 5 bases respectively, with 15 bases between them. Germline CDR1 reads SQVTM; CDR2 reads ANQGSEA. This CDR3 reads CSVAELRQDNEQFF. In DNA, the CDR3 is TGCAGCGTTGCAGAGCTCCGCCAGGACAATGAGCAGTTCTTC.

This clonotype was seen many times. J is TRBJ2-5 and V is TRBV7-2; 9 bases line up with TRBD2. The V and J ends lost 1 base and 2 bases, in that order; junction bases with no gene match: 8. The CDR3 loop spans 17 amino acids. CDR1 and CDR2 from the germline V gene are SGHTA and FQGNSA. In DNA form, the CDR3 reads TGTGCCAGCAGCTTAGTGGGTCTAGCGGGAACACAAGAGACCCAGTACTTC. Translating gives CASSLVGLAGTQETQYF.

Ten or more counts support this clonotype. The chain has TRBV4-1 and TRBJ2-1, with no clear D. CDR1 and CDR2 (germline): MGHRA, YSYEKL. V lost 1 base, J lost 10 bases, and 14 bases lay in between. The CDR3 is 14 residues long. The CDR3, as DNA: TGCGCCAGCAGCCAAGCGTCGCTGGGATACGAGCAGTTCTTC. Protein product: CASSQASLGYEQFF.

This clonotype was detected ten times or more. The chain combines TRBV4-3 with TRBJ2-1; 15 positions match TRBD2. This CDR3 has 15 amino acids. The germline CDR1 and CDR2 sequences are LGHNA and YSLEER. The V and J ends lost 4 bases and 12 bases, in that order; junction bases with no gene match: 7. The CDR3 sequence: CASSPGLAGGQGQFF. The CDR3 coding sequence is TGCGCCAGCAGCCCGGGACTAGCGGGGGGTCAAGGGCAGTTCTTC.

With respect to this clonotype: A read error may be the cause here, since a much bigger clone is one base away. The CDR3 bases are TGTGCCAGCAGTTACGTGGCCTTTTCAGGCTCTGAAGCTTTCTTT. Protein: CASSYVAFSGSEAFF. The chain links TRBV6-2 or TRBV6-3 to TRBJ1-1; no definite D call. V was pared by 2 bases and J by 6 bases, with 16 bases between. CDR1 and CDR2 (germline): MNHEY, SVGEGT. This CDR3 contains 15 residues.